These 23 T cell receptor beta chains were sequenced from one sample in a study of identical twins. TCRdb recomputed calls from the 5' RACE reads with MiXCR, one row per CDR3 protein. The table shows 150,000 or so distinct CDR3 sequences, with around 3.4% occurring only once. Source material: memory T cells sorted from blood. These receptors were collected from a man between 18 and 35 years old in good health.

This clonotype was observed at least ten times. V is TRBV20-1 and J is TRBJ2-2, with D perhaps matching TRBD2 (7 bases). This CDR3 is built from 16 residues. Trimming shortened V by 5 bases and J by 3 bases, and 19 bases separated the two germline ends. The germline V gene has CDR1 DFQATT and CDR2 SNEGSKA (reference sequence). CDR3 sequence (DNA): TGCAGTGCTCACTCGGGGGCGGGGGCAGACACCGGGGAGCTGTTTTTT. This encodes CSAHSGAGADTGELFF.

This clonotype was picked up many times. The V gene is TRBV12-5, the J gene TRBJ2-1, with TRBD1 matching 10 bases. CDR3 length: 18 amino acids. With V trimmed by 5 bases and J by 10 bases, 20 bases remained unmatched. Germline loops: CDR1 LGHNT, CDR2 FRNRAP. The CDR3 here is CASGDESFGTGVRKEQFF. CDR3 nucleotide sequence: TGTGCTAGTGGTGATGAGTCATTTGGGACAGGGGTTAGGAAAGAGCAGTTCTTC.

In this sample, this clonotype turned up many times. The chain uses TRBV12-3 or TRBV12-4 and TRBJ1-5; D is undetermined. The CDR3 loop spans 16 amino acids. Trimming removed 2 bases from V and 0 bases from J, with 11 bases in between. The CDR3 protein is CASSLRAELSNQPQHF. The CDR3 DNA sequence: TGTGCCAGCAGTTTACGGGCAGAACTTAGCAATCAGCCCCAGCATTTT.

The CDR3 nucleotides read TGTGCCAGCAGCCATGGATCAGGGAGTACTGAAGCTTTCTTT. It yields the protein CASSHGSGSTEAFF. This rearrangement joins TRBV3-1 to TRBJ1-1; D is possibly TRBD1 (5 bases). The CDR3 sequence is 14 residues long. The germline V gene has CDR1 LGHDT and CDR2 YNNKEL (reference sequence). V was clipped by 3 bases and J by 5 bases, with 13 bases between them.

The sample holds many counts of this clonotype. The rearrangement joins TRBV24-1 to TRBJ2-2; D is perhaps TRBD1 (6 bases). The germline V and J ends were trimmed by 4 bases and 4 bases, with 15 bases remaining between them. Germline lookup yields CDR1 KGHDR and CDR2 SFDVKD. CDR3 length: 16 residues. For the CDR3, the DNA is TGTGCCACCAGTGAGAACCCAGGGGCCCCCACCGGGGAGCTGTTTTTT. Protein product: CATSENPGAPTGELFF.

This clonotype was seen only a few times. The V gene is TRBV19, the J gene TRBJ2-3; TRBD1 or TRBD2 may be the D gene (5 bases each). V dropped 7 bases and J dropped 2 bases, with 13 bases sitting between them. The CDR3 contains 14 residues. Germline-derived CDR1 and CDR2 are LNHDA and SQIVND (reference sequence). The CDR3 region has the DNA TGTGCCAGTACCGCCGGGACCAACACAGATACGCAGTATTTT. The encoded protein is CASTAGTNTDTQYF.

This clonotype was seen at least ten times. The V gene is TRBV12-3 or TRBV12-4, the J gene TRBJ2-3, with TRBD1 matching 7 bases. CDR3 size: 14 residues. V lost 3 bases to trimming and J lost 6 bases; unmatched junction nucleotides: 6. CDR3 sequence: CASSLKTGIDTQYF. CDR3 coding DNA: TGTGCCAGCAGTTTGAAGACAGGGATCGATACGCAGTATTTT.

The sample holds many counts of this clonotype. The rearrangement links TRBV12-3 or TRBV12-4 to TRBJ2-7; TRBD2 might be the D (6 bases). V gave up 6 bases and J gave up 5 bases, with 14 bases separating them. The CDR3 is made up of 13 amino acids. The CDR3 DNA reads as TGTGCCAGCAGGGGACTCCCCACGGACGAGCAGTACTTC. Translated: CASRGLPTDEQYF.

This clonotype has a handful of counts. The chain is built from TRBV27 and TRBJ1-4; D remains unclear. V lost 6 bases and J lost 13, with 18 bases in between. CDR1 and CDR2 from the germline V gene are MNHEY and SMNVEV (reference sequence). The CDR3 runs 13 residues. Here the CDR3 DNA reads TGTGCCAGCAGACTAAACGAAGGCCGGTTACTGTTTTTT. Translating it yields CASRLNEGRLLFF. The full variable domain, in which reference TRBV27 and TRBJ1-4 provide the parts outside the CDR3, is EAQVTQNPRYLITVTGKKLTVTCSQNMNHEYMSWYRQDPGLGLRQIYYSMNVEVTDKGDVPEGYKVSRKEKRNFPLILESPSPNQTSLYFCASRLNEGRLLFFGSGTQLSVL.

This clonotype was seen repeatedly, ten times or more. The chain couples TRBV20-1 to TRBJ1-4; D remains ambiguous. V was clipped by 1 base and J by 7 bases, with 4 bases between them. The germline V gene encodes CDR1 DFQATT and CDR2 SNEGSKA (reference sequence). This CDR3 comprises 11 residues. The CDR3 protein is CSARASEKLFF. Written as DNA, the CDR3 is TGCAGTGCTAGAGCGAGTGAAAAACTGTTTTTT.

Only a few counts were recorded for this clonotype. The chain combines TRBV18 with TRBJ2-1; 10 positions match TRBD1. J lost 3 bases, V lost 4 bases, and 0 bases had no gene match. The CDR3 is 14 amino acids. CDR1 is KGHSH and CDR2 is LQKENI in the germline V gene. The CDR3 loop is CASSRTGGYNEQFF. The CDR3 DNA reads TGTGCCAGCTCACGGACAGGGGGCTACAATGAGCAGTTCTTC. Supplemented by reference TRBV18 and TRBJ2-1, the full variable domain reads NAGVMQNPRHLVRRRGQEARLRCSPMKGHSHVYWYRQLPEEGLKFMVYLQKENIIDESGMPKERFSAEFPKEGPSILRIQQVVRGDSAAYFCASSRTGGYNEQFFGPGTRLTVL.

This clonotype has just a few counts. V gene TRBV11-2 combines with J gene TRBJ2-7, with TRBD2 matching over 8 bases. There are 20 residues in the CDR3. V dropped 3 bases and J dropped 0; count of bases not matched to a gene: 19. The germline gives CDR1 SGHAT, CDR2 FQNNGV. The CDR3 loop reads CASSFRGVAGGALYSYEQYF. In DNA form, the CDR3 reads TGTGCCAGCAGCTTCCGCGGGGTTGCGGGAGGTGCCCTCTACTCCTACGAGCAGTACTTC.

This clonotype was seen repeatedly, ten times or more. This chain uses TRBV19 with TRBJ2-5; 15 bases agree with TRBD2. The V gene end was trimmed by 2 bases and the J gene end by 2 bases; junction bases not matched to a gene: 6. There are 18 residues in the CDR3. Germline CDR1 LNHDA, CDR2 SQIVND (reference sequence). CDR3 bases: TGTGCCAGTAGTATAAGGACTAGCGGGAGGGCCAGTCAAGAGACCCAGTACTTC. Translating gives CASSIRTSGRASQETQYF.

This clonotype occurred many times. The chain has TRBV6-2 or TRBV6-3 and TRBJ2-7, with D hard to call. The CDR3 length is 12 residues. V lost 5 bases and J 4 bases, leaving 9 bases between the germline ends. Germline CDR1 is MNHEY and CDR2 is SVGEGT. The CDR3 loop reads CASSNKGYEQYF. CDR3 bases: TGTGCCAGCAGTAACAAGGGTTACGAGCAGTACTTC.

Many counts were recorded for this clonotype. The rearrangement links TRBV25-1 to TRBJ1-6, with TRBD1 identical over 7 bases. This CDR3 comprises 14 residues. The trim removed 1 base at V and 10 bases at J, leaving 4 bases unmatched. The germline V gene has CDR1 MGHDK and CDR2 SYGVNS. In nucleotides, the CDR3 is TGTGCCAGCAGTGAATCAGGGGGTGGATCACCCCTCCACTTT. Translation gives CASSESGGGSPLHF.

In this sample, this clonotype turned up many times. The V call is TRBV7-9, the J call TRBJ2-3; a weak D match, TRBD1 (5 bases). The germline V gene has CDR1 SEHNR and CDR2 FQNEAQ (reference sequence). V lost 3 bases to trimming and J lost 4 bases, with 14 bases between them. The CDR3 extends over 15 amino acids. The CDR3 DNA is TGTGCCAGCAGCTTGAAGGGGTCTGGTGCAGATACGCAGTATTTT. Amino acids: CASSLKGSGADTQYF.

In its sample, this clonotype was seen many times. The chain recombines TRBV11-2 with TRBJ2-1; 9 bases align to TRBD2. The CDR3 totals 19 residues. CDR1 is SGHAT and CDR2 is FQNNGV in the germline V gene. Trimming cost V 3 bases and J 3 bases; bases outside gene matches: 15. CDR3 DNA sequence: TGTGCCAGCAGCTTGGGGTGGTCGTCTAGCGGGACGAACTACAATGAGCAGTTCTTC. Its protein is CASSLGWSSSGTNYNEQFF.

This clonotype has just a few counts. CDR3 sequence: CASSSSSYGYTF. CDR3 DNA: TGCGCCAGCAGCAGTAGCAGCTATGGCTACACCTTC. This sequence joins TRBV5-1 and TRBJ1-2; D is unresolved. Germline V CDR1 and CDR2: SGHRS, YFSETQ. CDR3 length: 12 amino acids. V lost 4 bases and J lost 4, with 8 bases in between. The whole variable domain, remainder taken from reference TRBV5-1 and TRBJ1-2, is KAGVTQTPRYLIKTRGQQVTLSCSPISGHRSVSWYQQTPGQGLQFLFEYFSETQRNKGNFPGRFSGRQFSNSRSEMNVSTLELGDSALYLCASSSSSYGYTFGSGTRLTVV.

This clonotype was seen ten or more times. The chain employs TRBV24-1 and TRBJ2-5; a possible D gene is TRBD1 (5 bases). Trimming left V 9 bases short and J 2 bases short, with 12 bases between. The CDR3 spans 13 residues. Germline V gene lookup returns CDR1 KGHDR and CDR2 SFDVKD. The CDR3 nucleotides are TGTGCCACCTCCTCAGGGATACAAGAGACCCAGTACTTC. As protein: CATSSGIQETQYF.

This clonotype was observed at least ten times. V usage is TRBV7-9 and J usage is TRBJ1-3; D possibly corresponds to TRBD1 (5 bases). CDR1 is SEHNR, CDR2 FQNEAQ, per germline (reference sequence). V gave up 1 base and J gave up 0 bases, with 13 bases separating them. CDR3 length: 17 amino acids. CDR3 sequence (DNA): TGTGCCAGCAGCTTAGGGGCGGGACCCAGCTCTGGAAACACCATATATTTT. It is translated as CASSLGAGPSSGNTIYF.

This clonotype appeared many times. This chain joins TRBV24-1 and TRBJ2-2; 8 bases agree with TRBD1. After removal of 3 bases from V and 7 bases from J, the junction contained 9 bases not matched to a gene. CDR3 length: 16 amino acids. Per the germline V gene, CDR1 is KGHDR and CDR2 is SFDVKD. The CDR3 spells CATSDPSDRADGELFF. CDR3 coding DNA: TGTGCCACCAGTGATCCGTCGGACAGGGCGGACGGGGAGCTGTTTTTT.

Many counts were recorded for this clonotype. The CDR3 DNA is TGTGCCAGGACCATAGCGGGAGGTAAACATGAGCAGTTCTTC. It translates to CARTIAGGKHEQFF. This chain uses TRBV27 with TRBJ2-1; 10 bases agree with TRBD2. Germline CDR1 MNHEY, CDR2 SMNVEV (reference sequence). V was clipped by 9 bases and J by 8 bases; unmatched bases: 10. CDR3 length equals 14 residues.

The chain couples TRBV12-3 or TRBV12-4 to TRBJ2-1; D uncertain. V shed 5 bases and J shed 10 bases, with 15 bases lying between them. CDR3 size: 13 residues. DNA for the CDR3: TGTGCCAGCAGTAAAAACCCGGGCCGAGAGCAGTTCTTC. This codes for CASSKNPGREQFF.